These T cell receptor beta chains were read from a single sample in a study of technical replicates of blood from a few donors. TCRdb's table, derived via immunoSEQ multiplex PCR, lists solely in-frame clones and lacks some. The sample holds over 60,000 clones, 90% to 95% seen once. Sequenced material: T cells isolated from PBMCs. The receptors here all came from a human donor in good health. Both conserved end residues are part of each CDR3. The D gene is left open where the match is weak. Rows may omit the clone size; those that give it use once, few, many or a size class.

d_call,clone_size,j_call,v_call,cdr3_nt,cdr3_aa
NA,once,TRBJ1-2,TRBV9,TGTGCCAGCTCCTCCTTTGGTAGCCTGTTTGACGGGTTGACCTTC,CASSSFGSLFDGLTF
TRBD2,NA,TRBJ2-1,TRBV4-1,TGCGCCAGCAGCATAGCGGGGCTCAACAATGAGCAGTTCTTC,CASSIAGLNNEQFF
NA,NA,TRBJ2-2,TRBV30,TGTGCCTGGAGGGGTTCTACTCGAGGGCCCGAGCTGTTTTTT,CAWRGSTRGPELFF
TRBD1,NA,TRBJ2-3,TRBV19,TGTGCCAGTAGTATTCTCCCGGGACAGGGGACGCAGTATTTT,CASSILPGQGTQYF
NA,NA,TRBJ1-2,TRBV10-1,TGCGCCAGCAGTGAGTTTAAGGCCAGGGGATTAGATGGCTACACCTTC,CASSEFKARGLDGYTF
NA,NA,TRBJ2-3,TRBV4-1,TGCGCCAGCAGCCGCCAACCCGGGACATCAACAGATACGCAGTATTTT,CASSRQPGTSTDTQYF
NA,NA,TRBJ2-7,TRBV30,TGTGCCTGGAGTGTAGGTCAGGGTGGGAACGAGCAGTACTTC,CAWSVGQGGNEQYF
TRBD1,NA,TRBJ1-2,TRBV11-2,TGTGCCAGCAGCCGAGGTGGGACAGGACTAAACTATGGCTACACCTTC,CASSRGGTGLNYGYTF
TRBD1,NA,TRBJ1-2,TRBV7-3,TGTGCCAGCGGGGGACAGGGGTATGGCTACACCTTC,CASGGQGYGYTF
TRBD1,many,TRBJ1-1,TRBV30,TGTGCCTGGAGGGACAGGGGTAGGGGGAACACTGAAGCTTTCTTT,CAWRDRGRGNTEAFF
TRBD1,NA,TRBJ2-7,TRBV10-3,TGTGCCATCAGTAGGGGACAGGGTAGAAATTTAACCTACGAGCAGTACTTC,CAISRGQGRNLTYEQYF
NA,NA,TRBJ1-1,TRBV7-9,TGTGCCAGCAGCTTAGCGTACCAGGGTAGGTACACTGAAGCTTTCTTT,CASSLAYQGRYTEAFF
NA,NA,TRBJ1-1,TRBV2,TGTGCCAGAGAGGGAGCTTTCTTT,CAREGAFF
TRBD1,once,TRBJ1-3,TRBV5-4,TGTGCCAGCAGCTTGGGGACAGGGAGCTCTGGAAACACCATATATTTT,CASSLGTGSSGNTIYF
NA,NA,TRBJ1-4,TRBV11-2,TGTGCCAGCAGCTTCGGGACACTCGATGAAAAACTGTTTTTT,CASSFGTLDEKLFF
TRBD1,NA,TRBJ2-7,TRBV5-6,TGTGCCAGCAGCCCGGACAGGGGGCTCTACGAGCAGTACTTC,CASSPDRGLYEQYF
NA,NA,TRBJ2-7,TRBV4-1,TGCGCCAGCAGCCCCGGGTTTGGCCGATACGAGCAGTACTTC,CASSPGFGRYEQYF
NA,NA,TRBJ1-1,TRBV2,TGTGCCAGCAGTGTGGACATTGACACTGAAGCTTTCTTT,CASSVDIDTEAFF
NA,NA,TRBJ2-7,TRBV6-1,TGTGCCAGCAGTGAAACCCGTGGGGGCGGGCTAAACGAGCAGTACTTC,CASSETRGGGLNEQYF
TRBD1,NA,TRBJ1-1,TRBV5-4,TGTGCCAGCAGCCCCCAACCCGGACAGGGGGCTGAAGCTTTCTTT,CASSPQPGQGAEAFF
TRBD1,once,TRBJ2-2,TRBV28,TGTGCCAGCAGCCCTATCGGGACAGGTCGTCGGAACACCGGGGAGCTGTTTTTT,CASSPIGTGRRNTGELFF
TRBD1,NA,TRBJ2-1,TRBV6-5,TGTGCCAGCAGCCGAACAGGGGACAATGAGCAGTTCTTC,CASSRTGDNEQFF
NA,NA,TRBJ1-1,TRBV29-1,TGCAGCGTTGAATTGGGGGAGGCCACTGAAGCTTTCTTT,CSVELGEATEAFF
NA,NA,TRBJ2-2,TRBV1,TGCACCAGCAGCCATTCTACCGGGACTAGCGGGGGGGACACCGGGGAGCTGTTTTTT,CTSSHSTGTSGGDTGELFF
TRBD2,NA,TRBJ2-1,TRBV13,TGTGCCAGCAGTATTCCGGGACTAGGCCACAATGAGCAGTTCTTC,CASSIPGLGHNEQFF
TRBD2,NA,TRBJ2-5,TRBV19,TGTGCCAGTAGTATTTCCGGGAGGGTTGCCCGAGAGACCCAGTACTTC,CASSISGRVARETQYF
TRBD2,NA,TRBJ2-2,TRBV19,TGTGCCAGTAGTATAGGACTAGCGGGGACCGGGGAGCTGTTTTTT,CASSIGLAGTGELFF
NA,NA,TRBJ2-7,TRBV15,TGTGCCACCAGCAGAGTCCCGGGGAAGGAGAAGCAGTACTTC,CATSRVPGKEKQYF
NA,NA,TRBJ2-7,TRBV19,TGTGCCAGTAGTATCGGGGTGGGGGCCGAGCAGTACTTC,CASSIGVGAEQYF
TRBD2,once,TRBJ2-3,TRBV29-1,TGCAGCGTTGAACAGGGAAGCGGCGGGAGTATGGGCACAGATACGCAGTATTTT,CSVEQGSGGSMGTDTQYF
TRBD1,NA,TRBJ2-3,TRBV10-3,TGTGCCATCAGTGGGGGACAGTTGGGGACAGATACGCAGTATTTT,CAISGGQLGTDTQYF
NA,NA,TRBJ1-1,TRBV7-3,TGTGCCAGCAGCACACAGGGTTCGGACACTGAAGCTTTCTTT,CASSTQGSDTEAFF
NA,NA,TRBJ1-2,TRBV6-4,TGTGCCAGCAGTGACCGGGGGAGTGGCTACACCTTC,CASSDRGSGYTF
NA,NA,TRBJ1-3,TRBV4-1,TGCGCCAGCAGCCCCAGACAGCTACCGGGAAACACCATATATTTT,CASSPRQLPGNTIYF
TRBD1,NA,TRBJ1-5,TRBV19,TGTGCCACCGAGGACAGGGCGGAACAGCCCCAGCATTTT,CATEDRAEQPQHF
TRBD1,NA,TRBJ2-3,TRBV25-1,TGTGCCAGCAGTGGCAGGGGGCGAGGGTCAGATACGCAGTATTTT,CASSGRGRGSDTQYF
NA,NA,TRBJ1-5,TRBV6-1,TGTGCCAGCAGTGCACGGGGGATAAGAAGCAATCAGCCCCAGCATTTT,CASSARGIRSNQPQHF
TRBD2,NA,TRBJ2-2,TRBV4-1,TGCGCCAGCAGCCTCCTGACTAGCGGGGTGACCGGGGAGCTGTTTTTT,CASSLLTSGVTGELFF
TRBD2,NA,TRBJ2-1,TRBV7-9,TGTGCCAGCAGCCCTGCCGGGACTAGCGTTATCAATGAGCAGTTCTTC,CASSPAGTSVINEQFF
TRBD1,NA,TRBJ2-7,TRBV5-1,TGCGCCAGCAGCCTTCCATCAACGGGACAGGGCACCTACGAGCAGTACTTC,CASSLPSTGQGTYEQYF
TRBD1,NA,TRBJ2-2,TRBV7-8,TGTGCCAGCAGCCCTCGGGACAGGGAATACACCGGGGAGCTGTTTTTT,CASSPRDREYTGELFF
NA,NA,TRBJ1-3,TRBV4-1,TGCGCCAGCAGCTATGAGTCTGGAAACACCATATATTTT,CASSYESGNTIYF
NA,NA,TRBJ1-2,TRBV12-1,TGTGCCAGCAGCACGGAACCAGGATTCGGCGGCTACACCTTC,CASSTEPGFGGYTF
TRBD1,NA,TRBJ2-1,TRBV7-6,TGTGCCAGCAGCTTAGCGGGACAGATCCACGAGCAGTTCTTC,CASSLAGQIHEQFF